Given below is one T cell receptor (beta chain) in context. Its antigen is undetermined. This record comes from a study of shared clonotypes between healthy human individuals. Across the whole study: Three plates were used per donor for CD4 naive, three for CD4 memory, two for CD8 naive and one for CD8 memory.

General study results and limits: Naive subsets tended to show greater estimated richness than memory subsets.

Method: immunoSEQ multiplex PCR; TCRdb's copy keeps in-frame clones and lacks some. This table has around 690,000 clones, roughly 91% appearing once. CDR1 is SGHNT, CDR2 YYREEE, per germline (reference sequence). CDR3 length: 15 amino acids. V lost 0 bases to trimming and J lost 0 bases, with 8 bases between them. This sequence was found in a man aged 18 to 29 in good health. Some clones in this sample may be carry-over from other donors' samples. The chain joins TRBV5-4 to TRBJ2-3; D is perhaps TRBD2 (6 bases). Sequenced: memory CD8+ T cells from PBMCs. Indicated subset: CD45RO+ cells pooled with CCR7-negative TemRA cells. CDR3 sequence (DNA): TGTGCCAGCAGCTTGGCGCTAGCGAGCACAGATACGCAGTATTTT. This sequence encodes CASSLALASTDTQYF.